This T cell receptor (beta chain) was sequenced during a study of CD8 T cell repertoires and HIV-1 epitope variants. In the study overall: 1M T cells were kept uncultured as a baseline.

As to this clone: Its antigen is as yet unknown.

The study's findings and limits: Nef KF9 drew roughly 5 clonotypes and HW9 one, without TAALDMSHF responses.

Trimming removed 6 bases at V and 1 base at J, with 10 bases between. Per the germline V gene, CDR1 is SEHNR and CDR2 is FQNEAQ (reference sequence). The CDR3 is made up of 14 amino acids. TCR beta CDR3 was sequenced at survey depth on immunoSEQ. Produced via immunoSEQ multiplex PCR; TCRdb's table is partial and in-frame only. Of fewer than 6,000 clones listed, more than 60% are singletons. This TCR was recovered from a male donor with HIV. The gene calls are TRBV7-9 and TRBJ1-5; no clear D gene. The sample taken for sequencing was cultured CD8+ T cells derived from PBMCs. The CDR3 DNA is TGTGCCAGCAGTCAAGACGCGAGCAATCAGCCCCAGCATTTT. Amino acid sequence: CASSQDASNQPQHF.